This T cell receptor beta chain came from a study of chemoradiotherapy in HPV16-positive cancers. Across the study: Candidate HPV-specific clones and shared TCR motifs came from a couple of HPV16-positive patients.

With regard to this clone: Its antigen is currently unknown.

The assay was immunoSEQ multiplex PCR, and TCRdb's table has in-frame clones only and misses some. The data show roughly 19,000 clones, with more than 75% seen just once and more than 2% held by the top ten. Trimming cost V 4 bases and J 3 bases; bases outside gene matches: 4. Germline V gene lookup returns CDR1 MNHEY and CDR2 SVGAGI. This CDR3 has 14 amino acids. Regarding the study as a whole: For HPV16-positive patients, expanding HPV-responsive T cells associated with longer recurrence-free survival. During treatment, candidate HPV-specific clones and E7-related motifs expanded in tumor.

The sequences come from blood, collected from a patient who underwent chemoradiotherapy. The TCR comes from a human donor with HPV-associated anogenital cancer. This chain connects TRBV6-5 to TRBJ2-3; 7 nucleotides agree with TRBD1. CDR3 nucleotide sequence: TGTGCCAGCAGTTTCGACAGGGAAACAGATACGCAGTATTTT. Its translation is CASSFDRETDTQYF.